The clone carrying this T cell receptor (beta chain) was detected only once. Germline assignment: CDR1 SNHLY and CDR2 FYNNEI. The CDR3 runs 16 residues. V shed 9 bases, J shed 5 bases, and the junction held 15 bases outside the gene matches. Only in-frame clones appear in the TCRdb table, and some are missing; sequencing was by immunoSEQ multiplex PCR. The table includes 70,000 to 90,000 clones, around 85% detected once. These data come from a study of cytomegalovirus exposure and HLA in healthy donors. The chain joins TRBV2 to TRBJ2-2; 7 bases map to TRBD2. The receptor was derived from a young man in good health and CMV-seronegative. Sequencing was performed on PBMCs. CDR3 sequence (DNA): TGTGCCAGAACGCCCTCGGGCAGGGAGGGAACCGGGGAGCTGTTTTTT. Translated: CARTPSGREGTGELFF.